Below, 17 T cell receptor beta chains from the same sample are listed, as sequenced in a study of blood T cell repertoires in COVID-19. Sequencing used immunoSEQ multiplex PCR; TCRdb keeps in-frame clones, though not all of them. The sample includes 200,000 to 250,000 clones, 80% to 90% seen only once; the top ten take 7.5%. Sequencing input: peripheral blood. The receptors here all came from a woman older than 75 with COVID-19, enrolled during active disease.

The chain couples TRBV30 to TRBJ1-5, with unresolved D. V lost 2 bases to trimming and J lost 5 bases, with 10 bases between them. The V gene's germline CDR1 is GTSNPN and CDR2 SVGIG (reference sequence). CDR3 length: 13 amino acids. CDR3 loop: CAWSPRGDQPQHF. CDR3 coding DNA: TGTGCCTGGAGTCCCCGGGGTGATCAGCCCCAGCATTTT.

The V gene is TRBV2, the J gene TRBJ2-2; maybe TRBD1 (5 bases). Trimming cost V 1 base and J 6 bases, with 6 bases left between them. Germline V lookup: CDR1 SNHLY, CDR2 FYNNEI. The CDR3 loop spans 13 amino acids. CDR3 in amino acids: CASSEEGAGELFF. The CDR3 nucleotides are TGTGCCAGCAGTGAAGAAGGGGCCGGGGAGCTGTTTTTT. Filled out from reference TRBV2 and TRBJ2-2, the complete variable domain reads EPEVTQTPSHQVTQMGQEVILRCVPISNHLYFYWYRQILGQKVEFLVSFYNNEISEKSEIFDDQFSVERPDGSNFTLKIRSTKLEDSAMYFCASSEEGAGELFFGEGSRLTVL.

The genes are TRBV2 and TRBJ2-1, with D maybe TRBD2 (6 bases). The ends were cut back, 6 bases at V and 4 bases at J, with 16 bases in the middle. The germline CDR1 and CDR2 sequences are SNHLY and FYNNEI. This CDR3 is built from 15 residues. The CDR3 nucleotides read TGTGCCAGCAGCCTAGAGAGCGGGCTTTACAATGAGCAGTTCTTC. Its protein product is CASSLESGLYNEQFF.

This chain links TRBV30 with TRBJ1-2; 11 bases are a match to TRBD1. With 3 bases clipped from V and 2 bases from J, the junction kept 2 bases outside the gene matches. The CDR3 contains 14 residues. Germline values: CDR1 GTSNPN, CDR2 SVGIG (reference sequence). The CDR3 loop reads CAWRGDRGNYGYTF. DNA for the CDR3: TGTGCCTGGAGGGGGGACAGGGGGAACTATGGCTACACCTTC.

The gene calls are TRBV4-1 and TRBJ1-1; TRBD1 matches at 10 bases. V lost 3 bases to trimming and J lost 5 bases; unmatched junction nucleotides: 12. This CDR3 has 17 amino acids. Germline V gene sequence: CDR1 MGHRA, CDR2 YSYEKL. The chain's CDR3 is CASSQGDRGGYRTEAFF. The CDR3 region has the DNA TGCGCCAGCAGCCAGGGGGACAGGGGAGGGTATCGGACTGAAGCTTTCTTT.

The chain has TRBV30 and TRBJ1-1, with D unclear. V dropped 4 bases and J dropped 1 base, with 4 bases sitting between them. The CDR3 loop spans 11 amino acids. Germline CDR1 is GTSNPN and CDR2 is SVGIG (reference sequence). For the CDR3, the DNA is TGTGCCTGGATGAGGAACACTGAAGCTTTCTTT. Translated, it gives CAWMRNTEAFF.

V usage is TRBV11-2 and J usage is TRBJ2-1; D may be TRBD2 (5 bases). The CDR3 consists of 14 residues. Between the trimmed V and J ends, which lost 5 bases and 7 bases, there was a span of 15 bases. Germline-derived CDR1 and CDR2 are SGHAT and FQNNGV. CDR3 protein: CASSMPKRGNEQFF. For the CDR3, the DNA is TGTGCCAGCAGCATGCCGAAACGGGGTAATGAGCAGTTCTTC.

This sequence joins TRBV5-1 and TRBJ1-4, with D tentatively TRBD1 (5 bases). Germline V CDR1 and CDR2: SGHRS, YFSETQ. V was pared by 0 bases and J by 7 bases, with 13 bases between. The CDR3 loop spans 15 amino acids. The CDR3 spells CASSLEPGASEKLFF. The DNA for the CDR3 is TGCGCCAGCAGCTTGGAACCTGGGGCGTCTGAAAAACTGTTTTTT.

The V and J genes are TRBV7-8 and TRBJ2-7; 8 nucleotides line up with TRBD1. The J segment lost 7 bases and the V segment lost 1 base, leaving 6 bases of the junction unmatched. This CDR3 contains 14 residues. CDR1 and CDR2 from the germline V gene are SGHVS and FQNEAQ. The DNA of the CDR3 is TGTGCCAGCAGCTTAGACAGGGGGTTCAGGGAGCAGTACTTC. It translates to CASSLDRGFREQYF.

V usage is TRBV4-3 and J usage is TRBJ1-2; D may be TRBD1 (6 bases). V shed 0 bases and J shed 5 bases, with 16 bases lying between them. CDR3 size: 16 residues. The germline CDR1 and CDR2 sequences are LGHNA and YSLEER. CDR3 loop: CASSQDLTGPAYGYTF. In nucleotides, the CDR3 is TGCGCCAGCAGCCAAGATCTTACAGGGCCGGCATATGGCTACACCTTC.

This CDR3 reads CASSQGQGETEAFF. CDR3 coding DNA: TGTGCCAGCAGCCAAGGACAGGGGGAGACTGAAGCTTTCTTT. This chain joins TRBV4-2 and TRBJ1-1, with 9 bases identical to TRBD1. CDR1 and CDR2 from the germline V gene are LGHNA and YNFKEQ. The CDR3 sequence is 14 residues long. J gave up 5 bases and V 1 base, and 2 bases lay outside the gene matches.

J is TRBJ2-2 and V is TRBV6-6; 9 bases line up with TRBD1. CDR1 is MNHNY, CDR2 SVGAGI, per germline (reference sequence). V shed 6 bases, J shed 5 bases, and the junction held 4 bases outside the gene matches. This CDR3 has 14 amino acids. The CDR3 spells CASRGTGNTGELFF. The CDR3 bases are TGTGCCAGCAGGGGGACAGGGAATACCGGGGAGCTGTTTTTT.

The CDR3 here is CASRGLNEKLFF. The CDR3 DNA sequence: TGTGCCAGCAGAGGACTCAATGAAAAACTGTTTTTT. The gene calls are TRBV5-8 and TRBJ1-4; no firm D call. Germline assignment: CDR1 SGHTS and CDR2 YDEGEE. V gave up 5 bases and J gave up 5 bases, with 7 bases separating them. The CDR3 totals 12 residues.

This chain uses TRBV28 with TRBJ2-1; D is undetermined. V gave up 0 bases and J gave up 8 bases, with 5 bases separating them. The CDR3 length is 12 residues. The germline gives CDR1 MDHEN, CDR2 SYDVKM. The CDR3 loop reads CASSLWVDEQFF. Written as DNA, the CDR3 is TGTGCCAGCAGTTTATGGGTAGATGAGCAGTTCTTC. The full variable domain, rest sourced from reference TRBV28 and TRBJ2-1, is DVKVTQSSRYLVKRTGEKVFLECVQDMDHENMFWYRQDPGLGLRLIYFSYDVKMKEKGDIPEGYSVSREKKERFSLILESASTNQTSMYLCASSLWVDEQFFGPGTRLTVL.

This rearrangement joins TRBV2 to TRBJ1-2, with D perhaps TRBD1 (5 bases). This CDR3 comprises 14 residues. Germline V lookup: CDR1 SNHLY, CDR2 FYNNEI. Trimming took off 4 bases at V and 4 bases at J, with 13 bases between the two ends. The CDR3 nucleotides read TGTGCCAGCAGTGGGCAGCCCGGGGGCTATGGCTACACCTTC. The encoded protein is CASSGQPGGYGYTF.

This clone has a single count. V is TRBV19 and J is TRBJ2-2; 12 bases agree with TRBD1. The ends lost 6 bases at V and 4 bases at J; junction bases unmatched: 9. Germline values: CDR1 LNHDA, CDR2 SQIVND (reference sequence). The CDR3 has 17 amino acids. In DNA, the CDR3 is TGTGCCAGTAGCCCGAGGGACAGGGGGCTAAGCACCGGGGAGCTGTTTTTT. This encodes CASSPRDRGLSTGELFF. The full variable domain, its missing parts supplied by reference TRBV19 and TRBJ2-2, is DGGITQSPKYLFRKEGQNVTLSCEQNLNHDAMYWYRQDPGQGLRLIYYSQIVNDFQKGDIAEGYSVSREKKESFPLTVTSAQKNPTAFYLCASSPRDRGLSTGELFFGEGSRLTVL.

This rearrangement joins TRBV7-9 to TRBJ2-7, with TRBD2 identical over 7 bases. The CDR3 runs 13 residues. V dropped 4 bases and J dropped 4; count of bases not matched to a gene: 4. Germline V gene lookup returns CDR1 SEHNR and CDR2 FQNEAQ (reference sequence). The CDR3 is CASSSVGGYEQYF. The CDR3 DNA follows: TGTGCCAGCAGCTCGGTCGGGGGGTACGAGCAGTACTTC.